The 13 T cell receptor beta chains in this list originate from one sample, sequenced in a study of CD8 T cells in Susac syndrome. Random hexamers served to reverse transcribe roughly 0.45 to 1 ug RNA. Via MiXCR, TCRdb re-called the immunoSEQ multiplex PCR reads, giving one row per CDR3 protein. The repertoire has 150,000 to 200,000 distinct CDR3 sequences, 90% to 95% of them found once; the top ten carry about 0.1%. What was sequenced was CD4+ T cells from PBMCs. The receptors here all came from a human donor with Susac syndrome.

CDR3 nucleotide sequence: TGCAGCGTTGTTGTCAGGGGAATAAACACTGAAGCTTTCTTT. It encodes CSVVVRGINTEAFF. This sequence joins TRBV29-1 and TRBJ1-1, with TRBD1 as a possible D gene (6 bases). V dropped 4 bases and J dropped 2 bases, with 14 bases sitting between them. Germline lookup yields CDR1 SQVTM and CDR2 ANQGSEA. The CDR3 runs to 14 residues.

V and J are TRBV20-1 and TRBJ2-1; 8 positions agree with TRBD2. This CDR3 has 13 amino acids. Looked up from germline, CDR1 is DFQATT and CDR2 is SNEGSKA (reference sequence). V lost 1 base, J lost 10 bases, and 6 bases stayed unmatched. The CDR3 region is CSARAPSGREQFF. CDR3 DNA sequence: TGCAGTGCTAGAGCTCCTAGCGGGCGGGAGCAGTTCTTC.

V and J are TRBV4-1 and TRBJ2-2; 10 nucleotides line up with TRBD2. The V segment lost 1 base and the J segment 6 bases; nucleotides outside the gene matches: 5. Germline V CDR1 and CDR2: MGHRA, YSYEKL. The CDR3 has 16 residues. The CDR3 region has the DNA TGCGCCAGCAGCCAAGCTACTAGCGGGGCGTCCGGGGAGCTGTTTTTT. This encodes CASSQATSGASGELFF.

The rearrangement uses TRBV4-1 and TRBJ2-4; 7 bases fit TRBD2. The CDR3 contains 15 residues. V dropped 0 bases and J dropped 6; count of bases not matched to a gene: 5. Germline-derived CDR1 and CDR2 are MGHRA and YSYEKL. The CDR3 bases are TGCGCCAGCAGCCAAGATCATGGCGGGGGAAACATTCAGTACTTC. It is translated as CASSQDHGGGNIQYF.

V usage is TRBV7-3 and J usage is TRBJ2-1; D perhaps matches TRBD1 (6 bases). V gave up 5 bases and J gave up 8 bases, with 13 bases separating them. The CDR3 runs to 13 residues. Per the germline V gene, CDR1 is SGHTA and CDR2 is FQGTGA. In DNA, the CDR3 is TGTGCCAGCAGCCAAGACAGGTTCGATGAGCAGTTCTTC. The encoded protein is CASSQDRFDEQFF.

V usage is TRBV7-2 and J usage is TRBJ2-5; 15 bases align to TRBD2. CDR3 length equals 16 residues. Trimming cost V 5 bases and J 4 bases; bases outside gene matches: 5. Germline CDR1 and CDR2: SGHTA and FQGNSA. CDR3 region: CASSRTSGRAGETQYF. The CDR3 coding sequence is TGTGCCAGCAGCCGGACTAGCGGGAGGGCCGGAGAGACCCAGTACTTC.

This clonotype was recorded once. V is TRBV6-1 and J is TRBJ2-1; D unresolved. The CDR3 is made up of 16 amino acids. Germline-derived CDR1 and CDR2 are MNHNS and SASEGT. Between the trimmed V and J ends, which lost 2 bases and 0 bases, there was a span of 11 bases. This CDR3 reads CASSEFRQVSYNEQFF. The CDR3 nucleotides are TGTGCCAGCAGTGAATTTCGGCAAGTCTCCTACAATGAGCAGTTCTTC.

The chain couples TRBV5-1 to TRBJ2-7; 8 bases are shared with TRBD1. Losses at the gene ends were 4 bases for V and 0 bases for J; bases not matched to a gene: 9. The CDR3 totals 16 residues. Germline V lookup: CDR1 SGHRS, CDR2 YFSETQ. In nucleotides, the CDR3 is TGCGCCAGCAGCCCCTCCCAGGGGGCAAGCTCCTACGAGCAGTACTTC. Amino acid sequence: CASSPSQGASSYEQYF.

The chain recombines TRBV18 with TRBJ1-1, with D unresolved. The CDR3 totals 14 residues. V was trimmed by 0 bases and J by 1 base, leaving 6 bases between them. Germline CDR1 is KGHSH and CDR2 is LQKENI. This CDR3 is CASSPPPGNTEAFF. The CDR3 DNA follows: TGTGCCAGCTCACCACCCCCAGGGAACACTGAAGCTTTCTTT.

The chain uses TRBV4-1 and TRBJ1-1, with a weak D call TRBD1 (5 bases). The germline V and J ends were trimmed by 4 bases and 2 bases, with 14 bases remaining between them. This CDR3 has 15 residues. CDR1 MGHRA and CDR2 YSYEKL come from the germline V gene. The CDR3 protein is CASSPRGVINTEAFF. For the CDR3, the DNA is TGCGCCAGCAGCCCGCGGGGGGTAATAAACACTGAAGCTTTCTTT.

This rearrangement joins TRBV20-1 to TRBJ1-6; 9 positions match TRBD1. V dropped 6 bases and J dropped 14; count of bases not matched to a gene: 14. The CDR3 sequence is 14 residues long. CDR1 and CDR2 (germline): DFQATT, SNEGSKA (reference sequence). The CDR3 DNA is TGCAGTGCCTCCCGGGACAGGGCCCGCATCACCCTCCACTTT. Amino acid sequence: CSASRDRARITLHF.

The chain recombines TRBV28 with TRBJ1-1; TRBD1 is a possible D gene (6 bases). This CDR3 has 15 residues. Trimming left V 5 bases short and J 4 bases short, with 17 bases between. From germline, CDR1 is MDHEN and CDR2 SYDVKM. CDR3 region: CASSLAQGIGTEAFF. Written as DNA, the CDR3 is TGTGCCAGCAGTCTCGCACAGGGAATAGGCACTGAAGCTTTCTTT.

This sequence joins TRBV11-2 and TRBJ2-5; D is possibly TRBD2 (6 bases). Deletions cut 3 bases from V and 2 bases from J, with 7 bases between. The germline V gene has CDR1 SGHAT and CDR2 FQNNGV. This CDR3 has 13 residues. The CDR3 DNA follows: TGTGCCAGCAGCTTCGGGACTCAAGAGACCCAGTACTTC. This codes for CASSFGTQETQYF.